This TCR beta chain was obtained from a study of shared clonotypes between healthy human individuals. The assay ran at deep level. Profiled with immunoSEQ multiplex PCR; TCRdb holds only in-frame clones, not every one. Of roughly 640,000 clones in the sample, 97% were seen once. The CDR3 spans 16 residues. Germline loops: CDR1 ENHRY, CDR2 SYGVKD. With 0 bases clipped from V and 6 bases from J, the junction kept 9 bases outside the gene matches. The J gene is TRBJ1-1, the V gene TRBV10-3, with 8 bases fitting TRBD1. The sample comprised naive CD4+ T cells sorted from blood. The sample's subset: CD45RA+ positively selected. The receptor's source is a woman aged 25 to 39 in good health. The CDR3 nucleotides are TGTGCCATCAGTGAGTCTCCCCCCCGACAGGGGTCTGAAGCTTTCTTT. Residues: CAISESPPRQGSEAFF.